Presented here are 10 T cell receptor beta chains from one specimen sequenced in a study of cytomegalovirus exposure and HLA in healthy donors. The PCR made use of 60 Vbeta and 13 Jbeta primers. Profiled with immunoSEQ multiplex PCR; TCRdb holds only in-frame clones, not every one. The sample shows about 130,000 clones, roughly 70% of them seen only once. Sequences were obtained from PBMCs. All receptors come from a man between 18 and 29 years old in good health and CMV-seropositive.

The chain employs TRBV7-6 and TRBJ1-1; 11 bases agree with TRBD1. The CDR3 has 17 amino acids. From germline, CDR1 is SGHVS and CDR2 FNYEAQ. Trimming at V came to 6 bases and at J to 1 base, leaving 10 bases not matched to a gene. CDR3 protein: CASRRPGQGGGNTEAFF. The DNA for the CDR3 is TGTGCCAGCAGACGACCGGGACAGGGGGGAGGGAACACTGAAGCTTTCTTT.

This clone appeared once. The rearrangement joins TRBV6-6 to TRBJ1-1; 8 bases fit TRBD1. V dropped 5 bases and J dropped 4; count of bases not matched to a gene: 9. Germline-derived CDR1 and CDR2 are MNHNY and SVGAGI (reference sequence). This CDR3 contains 15 residues. This chain's CDR3 is CASSPRGQGFTEAFF. The CDR3 DNA is TGTGCCAGCAGTCCGCGAGGACAGGGATTCACTGAAGCTTTCTTT.

V and J are TRBV9 and TRBJ2-3; the match to TRBD2 covers 7 bases. The CDR3 is 15 amino acids. CDR1 is SGDLS, CDR2 YYNGEE, per germline. V lost 1 base, J lost 0 bases, and 2 bases stayed unmatched. The DNA for the CDR3 is TGTGCCAGCAGCGTACGTAGCGGGAGCACAGATACGCAGTATTTT. Encoded protein: CASSVRSGSTDTQYF.

This clone was counted once. V is TRBV19 and J is TRBJ1-5, with a possible D match to TRBD1 (5 bases). CDR3 length: 13 amino acids. The V end lost 7 bases, the J end lost 7 bases, and 14 bases lay between the germline ends. Germline CDR1 LNHDA, CDR2 SQIVND (reference sequence). CDR3 sequence reads: CASTAGSGQPQHF. The CDR3 DNA follows: TGTGCCAGTACCGCAGGGTCTGGGCAGCCCCAGCATTTT.

The chain is built from TRBV7-2 and TRBJ2-1; 9 bases match TRBD1. The germline gives CDR1 SGHTA, CDR2 FQGNSA. V dropped 5 bases and J dropped 10; count of bases not matched to a gene: 12. The CDR3 is 15 amino acids. CDR3 residues: CASSVRDRVSSEQFF. CDR3 coding DNA: TGTGCCAGCAGCGTACGGGACAGGGTTTCATCAGAGCAGTTCTTC.

CDR3 sequence reads: CASSVATGSIYF. CDR3 sequence (DNA): TGTGCCAGCAGCGTAGCTACGGGGTCCATATATTTT. The gene calls are TRBV9 and TRBJ1-3, with unresolved D. Looked up from germline, CDR1 is SGDLS and CDR2 is YYNGEE. There are 12 residues in the CDR3. V gave up 0 bases and J gave up 11 bases, with 9 bases separating them.

For the CDR3, the DNA is TGTGCCAGCAGCTATACTAGTTTGTCCGAGCAGTACTTC. Amino acids: CASSYTSLSEQYF. The V gene is TRBV5-6, the J gene TRBJ2-5; weak D call: TRBD2 (5 bases). Near its end, the DNA agrees better with TRBJ2-7, so the J call may be wrong. The CDR3 length is 13 residues. CDR1 SGHDT and CDR2 YYEEEE come from the germline V gene.

In its sample, this clone was seen a few times. CDR3 in DNA: TGCGCCAGCAGCCGACAGGGGAACTTCTACAATGAGCAGTTCTTC. This translates into CASSRQGNFYNEQFF. The chain couples TRBV5-1 to TRBJ2-1, with TRBD1 matching 8 bases. The CDR3 length is 15 residues. With 4 bases clipped from V and 3 bases from J, the junction kept 6 bases outside the gene matches. Germline V gene sequence: CDR1 SGHRS, CDR2 YFSETQ.

Only one count was recorded for this clone. The V gene is TRBV11-2, the J gene TRBJ2-1; a possible D gene is TRBD1 (5 bases). The CDR3 has 14 amino acids. The V end was cut by 4 bases, the J end by 5 bases, with 12 bases between. CDR1 is SGHAT, CDR2 FQNNGV, per germline. The CDR3 loop is CASSSSGRDNEQFF. The CDR3 bases are TGTGCCAGCAGCTCCTCGGGCAGGGACAATGAGCAGTTCTTC.

The sample holds a few counts of this clone. The rearrangement joins TRBV6-5 to TRBJ2-5; D might be TRBD1 (5 bases). CDR3 length: 15 residues. Germline V gene sequence: CDR1 MNHEY, CDR2 SVGAGI. The V end was cut by 5 bases, the J end by 2 bases, with 15 bases between. In DNA, the CDR3 is TGTGCCAGCAGTCGTCAGGGCTACAGTCAAGAGACCCAGTACTTC. Amino acids: CASSRQGYSQETQYF.